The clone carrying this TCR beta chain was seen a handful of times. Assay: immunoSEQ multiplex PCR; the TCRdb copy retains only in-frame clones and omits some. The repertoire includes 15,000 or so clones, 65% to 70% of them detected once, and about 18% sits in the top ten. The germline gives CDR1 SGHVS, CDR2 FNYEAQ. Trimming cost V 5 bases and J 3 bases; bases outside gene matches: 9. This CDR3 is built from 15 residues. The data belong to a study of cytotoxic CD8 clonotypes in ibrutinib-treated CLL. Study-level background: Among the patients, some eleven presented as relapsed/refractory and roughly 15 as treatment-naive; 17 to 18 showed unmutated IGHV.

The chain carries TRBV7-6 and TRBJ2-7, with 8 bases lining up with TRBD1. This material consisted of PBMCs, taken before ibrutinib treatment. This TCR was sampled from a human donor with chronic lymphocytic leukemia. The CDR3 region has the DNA TGTGCCAGCAGCCCGCGACAGGGGACAAGCTACGAGCAGTACTTC. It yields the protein CASSPRQGTSYEQYF.